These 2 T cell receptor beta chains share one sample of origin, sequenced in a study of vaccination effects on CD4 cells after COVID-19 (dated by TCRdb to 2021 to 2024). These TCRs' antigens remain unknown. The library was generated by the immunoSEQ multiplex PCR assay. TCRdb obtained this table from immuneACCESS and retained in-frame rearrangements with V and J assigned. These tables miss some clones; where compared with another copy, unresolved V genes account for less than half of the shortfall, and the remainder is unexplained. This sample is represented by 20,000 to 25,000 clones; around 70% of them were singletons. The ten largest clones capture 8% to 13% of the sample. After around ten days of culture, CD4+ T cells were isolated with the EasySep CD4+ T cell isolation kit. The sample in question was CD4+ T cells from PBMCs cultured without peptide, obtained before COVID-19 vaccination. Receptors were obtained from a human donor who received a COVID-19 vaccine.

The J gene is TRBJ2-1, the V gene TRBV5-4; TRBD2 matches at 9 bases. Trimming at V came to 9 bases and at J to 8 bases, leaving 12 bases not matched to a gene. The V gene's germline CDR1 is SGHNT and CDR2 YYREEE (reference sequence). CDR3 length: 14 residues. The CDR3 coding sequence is TGTGCCACCCTCGGCGGGAGGGCCTCGCATGAGCAGTTCTTC. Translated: CATLGGRASHEQFF.

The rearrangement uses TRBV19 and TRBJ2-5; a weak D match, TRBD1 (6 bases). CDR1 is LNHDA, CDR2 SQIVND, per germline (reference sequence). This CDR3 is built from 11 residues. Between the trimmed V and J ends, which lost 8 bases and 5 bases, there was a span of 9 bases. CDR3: CASGGPETQYF. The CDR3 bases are TGTGCCAGTGGGGGCCCCGAGACCCAGTACTTC. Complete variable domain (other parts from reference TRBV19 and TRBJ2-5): DGGITQSPKYLFRKEGQNVTLSCEQNLNHDAMYWYRQDPGQGLRLIYYSQIVNDFQKGDIAEGYSVSREKKESFPLTVTSAQKNPTAFYLCASGGPETQYFGPGTRLLVL.